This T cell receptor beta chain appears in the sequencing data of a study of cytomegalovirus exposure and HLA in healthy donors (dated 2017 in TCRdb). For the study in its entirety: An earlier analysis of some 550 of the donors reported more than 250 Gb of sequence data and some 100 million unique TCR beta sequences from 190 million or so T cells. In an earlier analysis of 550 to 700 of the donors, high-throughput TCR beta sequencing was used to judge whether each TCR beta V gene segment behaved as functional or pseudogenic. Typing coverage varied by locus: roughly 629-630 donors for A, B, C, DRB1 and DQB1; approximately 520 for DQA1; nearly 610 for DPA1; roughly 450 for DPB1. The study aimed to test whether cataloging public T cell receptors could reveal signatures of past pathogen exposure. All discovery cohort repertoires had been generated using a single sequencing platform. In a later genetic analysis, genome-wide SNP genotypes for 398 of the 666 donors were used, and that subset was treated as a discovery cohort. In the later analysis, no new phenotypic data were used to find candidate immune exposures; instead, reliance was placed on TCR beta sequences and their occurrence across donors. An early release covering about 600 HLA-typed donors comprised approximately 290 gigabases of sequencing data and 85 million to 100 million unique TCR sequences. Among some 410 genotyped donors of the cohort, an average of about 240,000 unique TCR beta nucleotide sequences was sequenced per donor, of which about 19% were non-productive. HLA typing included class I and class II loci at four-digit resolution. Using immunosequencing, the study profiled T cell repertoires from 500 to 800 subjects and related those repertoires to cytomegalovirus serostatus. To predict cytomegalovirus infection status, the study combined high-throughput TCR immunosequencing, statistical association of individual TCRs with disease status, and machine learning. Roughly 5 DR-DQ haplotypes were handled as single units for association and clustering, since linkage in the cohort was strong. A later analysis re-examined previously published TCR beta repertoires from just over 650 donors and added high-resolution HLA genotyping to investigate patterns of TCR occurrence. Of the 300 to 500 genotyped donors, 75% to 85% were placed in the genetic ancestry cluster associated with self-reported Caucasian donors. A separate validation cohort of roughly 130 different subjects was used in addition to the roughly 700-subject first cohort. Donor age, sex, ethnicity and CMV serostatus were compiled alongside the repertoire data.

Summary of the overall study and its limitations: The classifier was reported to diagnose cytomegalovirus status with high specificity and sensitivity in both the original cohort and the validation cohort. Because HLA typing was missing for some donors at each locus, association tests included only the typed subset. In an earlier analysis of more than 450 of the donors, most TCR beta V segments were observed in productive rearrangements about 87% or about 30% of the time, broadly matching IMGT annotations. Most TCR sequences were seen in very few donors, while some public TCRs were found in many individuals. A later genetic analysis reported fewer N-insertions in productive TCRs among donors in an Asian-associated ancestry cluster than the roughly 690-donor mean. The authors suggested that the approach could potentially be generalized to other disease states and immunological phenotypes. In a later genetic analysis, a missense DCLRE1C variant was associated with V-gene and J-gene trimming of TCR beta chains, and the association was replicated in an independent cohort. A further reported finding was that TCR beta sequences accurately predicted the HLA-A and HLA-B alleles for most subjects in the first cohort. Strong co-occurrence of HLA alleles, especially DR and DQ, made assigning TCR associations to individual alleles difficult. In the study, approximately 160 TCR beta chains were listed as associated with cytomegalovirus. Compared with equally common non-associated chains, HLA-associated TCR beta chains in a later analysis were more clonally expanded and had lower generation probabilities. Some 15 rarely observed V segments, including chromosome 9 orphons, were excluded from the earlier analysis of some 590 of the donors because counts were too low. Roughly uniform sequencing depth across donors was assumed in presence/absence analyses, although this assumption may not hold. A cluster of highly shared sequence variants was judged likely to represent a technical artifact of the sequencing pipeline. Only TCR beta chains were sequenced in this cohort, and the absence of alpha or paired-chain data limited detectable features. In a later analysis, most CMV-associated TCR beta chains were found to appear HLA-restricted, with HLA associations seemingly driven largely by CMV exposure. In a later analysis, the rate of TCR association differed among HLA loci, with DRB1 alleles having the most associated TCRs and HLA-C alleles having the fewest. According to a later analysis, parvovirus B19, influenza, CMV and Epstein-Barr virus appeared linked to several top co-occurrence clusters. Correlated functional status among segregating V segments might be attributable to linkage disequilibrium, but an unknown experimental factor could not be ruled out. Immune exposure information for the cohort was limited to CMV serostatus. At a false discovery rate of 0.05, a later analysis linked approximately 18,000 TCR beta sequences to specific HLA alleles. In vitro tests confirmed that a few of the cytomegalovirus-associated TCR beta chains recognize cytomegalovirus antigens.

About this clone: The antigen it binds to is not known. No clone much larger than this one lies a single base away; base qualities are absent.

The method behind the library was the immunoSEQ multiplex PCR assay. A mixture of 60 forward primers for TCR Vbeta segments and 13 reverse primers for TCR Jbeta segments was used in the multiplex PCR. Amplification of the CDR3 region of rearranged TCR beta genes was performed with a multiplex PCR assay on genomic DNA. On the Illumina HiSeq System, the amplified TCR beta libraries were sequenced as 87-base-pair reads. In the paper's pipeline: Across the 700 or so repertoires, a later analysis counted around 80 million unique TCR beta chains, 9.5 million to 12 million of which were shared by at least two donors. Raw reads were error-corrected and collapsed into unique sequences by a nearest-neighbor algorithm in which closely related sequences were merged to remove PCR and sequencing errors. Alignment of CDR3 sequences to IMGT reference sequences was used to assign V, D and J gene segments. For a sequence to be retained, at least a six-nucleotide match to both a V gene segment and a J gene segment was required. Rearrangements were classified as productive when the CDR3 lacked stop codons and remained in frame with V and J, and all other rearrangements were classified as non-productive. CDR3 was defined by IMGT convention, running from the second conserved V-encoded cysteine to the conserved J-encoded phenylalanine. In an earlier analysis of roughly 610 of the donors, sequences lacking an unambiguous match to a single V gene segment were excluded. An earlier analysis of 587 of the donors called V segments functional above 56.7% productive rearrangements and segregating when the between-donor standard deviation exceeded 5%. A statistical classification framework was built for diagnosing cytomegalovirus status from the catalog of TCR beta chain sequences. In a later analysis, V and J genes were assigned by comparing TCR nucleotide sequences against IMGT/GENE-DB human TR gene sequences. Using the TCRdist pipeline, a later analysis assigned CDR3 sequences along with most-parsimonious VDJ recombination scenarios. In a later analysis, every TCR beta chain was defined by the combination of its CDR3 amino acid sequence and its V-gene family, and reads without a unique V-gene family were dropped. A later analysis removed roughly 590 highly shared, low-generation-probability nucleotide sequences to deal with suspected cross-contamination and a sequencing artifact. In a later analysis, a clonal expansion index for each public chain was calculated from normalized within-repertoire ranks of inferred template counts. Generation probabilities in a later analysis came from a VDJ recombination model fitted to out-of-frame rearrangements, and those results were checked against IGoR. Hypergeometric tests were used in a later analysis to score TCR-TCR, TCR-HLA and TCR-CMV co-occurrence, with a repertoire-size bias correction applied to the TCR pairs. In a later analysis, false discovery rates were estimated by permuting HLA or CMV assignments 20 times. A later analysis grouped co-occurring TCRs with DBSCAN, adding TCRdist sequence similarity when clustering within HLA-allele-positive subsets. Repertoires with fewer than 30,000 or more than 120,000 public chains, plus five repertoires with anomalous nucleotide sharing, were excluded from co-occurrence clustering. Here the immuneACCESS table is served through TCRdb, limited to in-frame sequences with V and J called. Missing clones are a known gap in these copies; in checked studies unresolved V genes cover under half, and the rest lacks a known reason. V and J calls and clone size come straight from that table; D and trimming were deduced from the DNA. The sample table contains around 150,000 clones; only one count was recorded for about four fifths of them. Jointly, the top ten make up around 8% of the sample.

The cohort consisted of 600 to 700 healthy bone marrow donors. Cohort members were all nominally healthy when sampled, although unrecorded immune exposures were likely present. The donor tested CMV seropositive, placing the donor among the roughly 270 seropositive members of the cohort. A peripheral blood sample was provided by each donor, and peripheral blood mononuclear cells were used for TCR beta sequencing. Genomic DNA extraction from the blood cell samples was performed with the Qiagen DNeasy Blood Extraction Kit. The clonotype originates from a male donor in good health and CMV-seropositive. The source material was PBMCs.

DNA sequence: TGTGCCAGCAGCCCTACAAGGGCAGGGTCATCCTACGAGCAGTACTTC. Its protein is CASSPTRAGSSYEQYF. The rearrangement combines TRBV7-9 with TRBJ2-7; the D segment could be TRBD1, given 5 matching bases. V is shortened by 5 bases, J by 1 base, and the region joining them spans 18 bases. From a lookup of the germline V gene (reference sequence), CDR1 and CDR2 are SEHNR and FQNEAQ. Including the terminal cysteine and phenylalanine, the CDR3 comprises 16 residues. The kept DNA is CDR3 alone, 48 bases in frame from the first base.